These 20 T cell receptor beta chains share one sample of origin, sequenced in a study of shared clonotypes between healthy human individuals. Sequenced by immunoSEQ multiplex PCR; TCRdb stores in-frame clones only, minus some. Among hundreds of thousands of clones listed, around 95% were seen once. Cells designated naive CD8 were CD45RO-negative and were positively selected for CCR7, with terminally differentiated effector memory CD45RA+ cells excluded. The sequenced sample consisted of naive CD8+ T cells sorted from blood. The receptors shown here come from a woman in her twenties or thirties in good health.

The V gene is TRBV5-4, the J gene TRBJ2-2; D is possibly TRBD1 (6 bases). Trimming removed 0 bases from V and 5 bases from J, with 14 bases in between. The CDR3 runs 16 residues. CDR1 is SGHNT, CDR2 YYREEE, per germline (reference sequence). The CDR3 sequence is CASSLEPGQPTGELFF. The CDR3 coding sequence is TGTGCCAGCAGCTTGGAACCGGGACAACCAACCGGGGAGCTGTTTTTT.

The rearrangement links TRBV11-2 to TRBJ2-1; 9 bases align to TRBD2. V trimming: 1 base; J trimming: 5 bases; junction bases outside the gene matches: 6. The CDR3 runs 16 residues. Germline V gene lookup returns CDR1 SGHAT and CDR2 FQNNGV. CDR3 protein: CASSLAAREGNNEQFF. As DNA, the CDR3 is TGTGCCAGCAGCTTAGCGGCGCGGGAGGGGAACAATGAGCAGTTCTTC.

The V and J genes are TRBV30 and TRBJ1-4; 7 bases fit TRBD1. Trimming at V came to 3 bases and at J to 8 bases, leaving 6 bases not matched to a gene. The CDR3 extends over 13 amino acids. Germline V lookup: CDR1 GTSNPN, CDR2 SVGIG (reference sequence). The CDR3 DNA sequence: TGTGCCTGGAGCTTCCGGGACAGAGAAAAACTGTTTTTT. This sequence encodes CAWSFRDREKLFF.

A note on this clone: One junction end does not reproduce the germline sequence, and a read error may be involved. The J gene is TRBJ2-1, the V gene TRBV28; 7 nucleotides line up with TRBD1. Germline V gives CDR1 MDHEN, CDR2 SYDVKM. The CDR3 extends over 18 amino acids. CDR3 in DNA: TGTGCCAGCAATTTACCCTTGGACAGGCCGAATTCCTACAATGAGCAGTTCTTC. This codes for CASNLPLDRPNSYNEQFF.

This chain connects TRBV6-5 to TRBJ1-1; tentative D call: TRBD1 (5 bases). Germline loops: CDR1 MNHEY, CDR2 SVGAGI. V dropped 5 bases and J dropped 7 bases, with 8 bases sitting between them. CDR3 length equals 11 residues. CDR3 DNA sequence: TGTGCCAGCAGTGCGGGGGTTGAAGCTTTCTTT. Translated: CASSAGVEAFF.

This chain links TRBV6-1 with TRBJ2-1; 7 bases map to TRBD1. The CDR3 loop spans 18 amino acids. V lost 4 bases and J lost 9; bases outside the gene matches: 21. Germline CDR1 MNHNS, CDR2 SASEGT. The CDR3 region has the DNA TGTGCCAGCAGTGGCTCTTCCTTAACAGGGGAGTTATACGGTGAGCAGTTCTTC. Amino acids: CASSGSSLTGELYGEQFF.

This chain joins TRBV5-6 and TRBJ1-2; the D gene is possibly TRBD1 (6 bases). Germline loops: CDR1 SGHDT, CDR2 YYEEEE. Trimming removed 4 bases at V and 4 bases at J, with 14 bases between. This CDR3 is built from 14 residues. The CDR3 reads CASSSGQSPYGYTF. The CDR3 DNA sequence: TGTGCCAGCAGCAGCGGACAGTCCCCCTATGGCTACACCTTC.

The genes are TRBV5-4 and TRBJ2-1, with 8 bases identical to TRBD2. The CDR3 length is 15 residues. Germline V gene sequence: CDR1 SGHNT, CDR2 YYREEE (reference sequence). V was pared by 0 bases and J by 8 bases, with 7 bases of the junction left unmatched. This CDR3 is CASSLGAGGSDEQFF. For the CDR3, the DNA is TGTGCCAGCAGCTTGGGGGCGGGAGGTTCCGATGAGCAGTTCTTC. Combining the CDR3 with reference TRBV5-4 and TRBJ2-1 gives the whole variable domain ETGVTQSPTHLIKTRGQQVTLRCSSQSGHNTVSWYQQALGQGPQFIFQYYREEENGRGNFPPRFSGLQFPNYSSELNVNALELDDSALYLCASSLGAGGSDEQFFGPGTRLTVL.

The V and J genes are TRBV13 and TRBJ2-6, with unresolved D. The germline V gene encodes CDR1 PRHDT and CDR2 FYEKMQ (reference sequence). The germline V and J ends were trimmed by 1 base and 1 base, with 5 bases remaining between them. The CDR3 has 15 residues. The CDR3 region has the DNA TGTGCCAGCAGCTTAGCATCTTCTGGGGCCAACGTCCTGACTTTC. The encoded protein is CASSLASSGANVLTF.

The chain is built from TRBV10-3 and TRBJ1-6; TRBD1 might be the D (5 bases). Per the germline V gene, CDR1 is ENHRY and CDR2 is SYGVKD. Trimming left V 6 bases short and J 10 bases short, with 13 bases between. The CDR3 is 13 amino acids. This CDR3 reads CAIRIGRESPLHF. For the CDR3, the DNA is TGTGCCATCAGGATTGGCAGGGAATCACCCCTCCACTTT.

V is TRBV18 and J is TRBJ2-7, with TRBD1 matching 10 bases. The CDR3 covers 15 residues. V trimming: 3 bases; J trimming: 4 bases; junction bases outside the gene matches: 6. Germline CDR1 is KGHSH and CDR2 is LQKENI. The CDR3 sequence is CASSPRDRGLYEQYF. The CDR3, as DNA: TGTGCCAGCTCACCGAGGGACAGGGGACTATACGAGCAGTACTTC.

The chain is built from TRBV9 and TRBJ1-2, with D tentatively TRBD1 (6 bases). V lost 3 bases, J lost 3 bases, and 12 bases lay in between. The length of the CDR3 is 14 residues. Germline V gene sequence: CDR1 SGDLS, CDR2 YYNGEE. The CDR3 here is CASSGRGGDYGYTF. The DNA of the CDR3 is TGTGCCAGCAGCGGCAGGGGAGGGGACTATGGCTACACCTTC.

V usage is TRBV5-1 and J usage is TRBJ2-3, with a tentative D call TRBD2 (5 bases). Germline V gene data show CDR1 as SGHRS and CDR2 as YFSETQ. The V end was cut by 2 bases, the J end by 0 bases, with 7 bases between. The CDR3 is 14 residues long. This chain's CDR3 is CASSFAGSTDTQYF. Here the CDR3 DNA reads TGCGCCAGCAGCTTCGCGGGCAGCACAGATACGCAGTATTTT. Based on the CDR3 plus reference TRBV5-1 and TRBJ2-3, the full variable domain is KAGVTQTPRYLIKTRGQQVTLSCSPISGHRSVSWYQQTPGQGLQFLFEYFSETQRNKGNFPGRFSGRQFSNSRSEMNVSTLELGDSALYLCASSFAGSTDTQYFGPGTRLTVL.

The chain employs TRBV4-2 and TRBJ2-7, with TRBD1 as a possible D gene (6 bases). Germline assignment: CDR1 LGHNA and CDR2 YNFKEQ. This CDR3 has 17 amino acids. Trimming left V 0 bases short and J 1 base short, with 16 bases between. This CDR3 reads CASSQDRDTTESYEQYF. The CDR3 bases are TGTGCCAGCAGCCAAGATCGGGACACAACGGAATCCTACGAGCAGTACTTC.

CDR3 sequence (DNA): TGTGCCAGCAAAGGCAGGGAACACCCTGGGGGCTACACCTTC. Translating gives CASKGREHPGGYTF. This chain joins TRBV27 and TRBJ1-2, with a weak D call TRBD1 (5 bases). Germline assignment: CDR1 MNHEY and CDR2 SMNVEV (reference sequence). Trimming stripped 7 bases from V and 8 bases from J, with 20 bases between. The CDR3 is made up of 14 amino acids.

The chain recombines TRBV19 with TRBJ2-5; D remains unclear. This CDR3 is 14 amino acids long. Looked up from germline, CDR1 is LNHDA and CDR2 is SQIVND (reference sequence). Trimming left V 9 bases short and J 2 bases short, with 16 bases between. CDR3 residues: CASSRVPVQETQYF. The CDR3 DNA reads TGTGCCAGCTCCCGGGTGCCCGTGCAAGAGACCCAGTACTTC.

The chain combines TRBV28 with TRBJ1-2, with 7 bases identical to TRBD1. Germline V lookup: CDR1 MDHEN, CDR2 SYDVKM. Trimming removed 3 bases from V and 3 bases from J; junction bases left unmatched: 4. This CDR3 comprises 14 residues. Here the CDR3 DNA reads TGTGCCAGCAGTTTTCAGGGGGGGCACTATGGCTACACCTTC. This gives the protein CASSFQGGHYGYTF.

The V gene is TRBV6-5, the J gene TRBJ2-2, with 9 bases that match TRBD2. The CDR3 is made up of 15 amino acids. CDR1 is MNHEY and CDR2 is SVGAGI in the germline V gene. The J segment lost 6 bases and the V segment lost 4 bases, leaving 6 bases of the junction unmatched. CDR3 sequence reads: CASSLREGLPGELFF. The CDR3 region has the DNA TGTGCCAGCAGTTTGCGGGAGGGCTTGCCCGGGGAGCTGTTTTTT.

This rearrangement joins TRBV9 to TRBJ2-1, with a possible D match to TRBD2 (6 bases). V was clipped by 4 bases and J by 4 bases, with 21 bases between them. Germline V CDR1 and CDR2: SGDLS, YYNGEE. This CDR3 comprises 17 residues. CDR3 in DNA: TGTGCCAGCAGCCGCACAACCCGGAGGGCCGGGTACAATGAGCAGTTCTTC. Encoded protein: CASSRTTRRAGYNEQFF.

The chain uses TRBV5-1 and TRBJ2-5; 7 bases are a match to TRBD2. CDR3 length: 14 amino acids. From germline, CDR1 is SGHRS and CDR2 YFSETQ. V lost 1 base, J lost 3 bases, and 3 bases stayed unmatched. In nucleotides, the CDR3 is TGCGCCAGCAGCTTGACTAGCGCCGAAGAGACCCAGTACTTC. This codes for CASSLTSAEETQYF.